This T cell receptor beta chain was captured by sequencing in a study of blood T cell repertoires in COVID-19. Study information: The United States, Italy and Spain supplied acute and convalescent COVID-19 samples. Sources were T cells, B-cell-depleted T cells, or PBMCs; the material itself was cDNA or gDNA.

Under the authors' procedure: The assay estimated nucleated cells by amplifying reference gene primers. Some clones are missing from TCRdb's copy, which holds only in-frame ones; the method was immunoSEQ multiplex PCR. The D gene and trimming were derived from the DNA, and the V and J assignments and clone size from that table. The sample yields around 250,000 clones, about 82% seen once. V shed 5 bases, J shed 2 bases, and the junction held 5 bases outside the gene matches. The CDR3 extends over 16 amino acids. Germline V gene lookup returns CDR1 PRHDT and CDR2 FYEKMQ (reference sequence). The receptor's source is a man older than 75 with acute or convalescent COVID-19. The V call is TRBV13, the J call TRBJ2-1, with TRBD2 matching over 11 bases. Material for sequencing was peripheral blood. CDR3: CASSPRTSGPYNEQFF. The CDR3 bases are TGTGCCAGCAGCCCCCGGACTAGCGGGCCCTACAATGAGCAGTTCTTC.